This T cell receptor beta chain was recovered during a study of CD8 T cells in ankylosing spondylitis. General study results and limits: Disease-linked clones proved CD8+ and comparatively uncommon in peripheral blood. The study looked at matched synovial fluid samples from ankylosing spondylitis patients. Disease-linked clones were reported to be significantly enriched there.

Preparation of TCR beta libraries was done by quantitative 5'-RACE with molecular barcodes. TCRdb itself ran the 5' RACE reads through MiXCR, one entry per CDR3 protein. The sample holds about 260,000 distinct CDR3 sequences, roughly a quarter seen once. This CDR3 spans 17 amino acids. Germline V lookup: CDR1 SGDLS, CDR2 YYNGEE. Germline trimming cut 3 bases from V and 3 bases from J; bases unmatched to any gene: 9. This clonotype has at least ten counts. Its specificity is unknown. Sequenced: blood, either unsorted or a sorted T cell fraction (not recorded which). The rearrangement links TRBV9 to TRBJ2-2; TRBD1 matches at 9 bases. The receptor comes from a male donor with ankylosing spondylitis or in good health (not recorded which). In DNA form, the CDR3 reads TGTGCCAGCAGCGCTTACACGGGACAGGGTGACACCGGGGAGCTGTTTTTT. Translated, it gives CASSAYTGQGDTGELFF.